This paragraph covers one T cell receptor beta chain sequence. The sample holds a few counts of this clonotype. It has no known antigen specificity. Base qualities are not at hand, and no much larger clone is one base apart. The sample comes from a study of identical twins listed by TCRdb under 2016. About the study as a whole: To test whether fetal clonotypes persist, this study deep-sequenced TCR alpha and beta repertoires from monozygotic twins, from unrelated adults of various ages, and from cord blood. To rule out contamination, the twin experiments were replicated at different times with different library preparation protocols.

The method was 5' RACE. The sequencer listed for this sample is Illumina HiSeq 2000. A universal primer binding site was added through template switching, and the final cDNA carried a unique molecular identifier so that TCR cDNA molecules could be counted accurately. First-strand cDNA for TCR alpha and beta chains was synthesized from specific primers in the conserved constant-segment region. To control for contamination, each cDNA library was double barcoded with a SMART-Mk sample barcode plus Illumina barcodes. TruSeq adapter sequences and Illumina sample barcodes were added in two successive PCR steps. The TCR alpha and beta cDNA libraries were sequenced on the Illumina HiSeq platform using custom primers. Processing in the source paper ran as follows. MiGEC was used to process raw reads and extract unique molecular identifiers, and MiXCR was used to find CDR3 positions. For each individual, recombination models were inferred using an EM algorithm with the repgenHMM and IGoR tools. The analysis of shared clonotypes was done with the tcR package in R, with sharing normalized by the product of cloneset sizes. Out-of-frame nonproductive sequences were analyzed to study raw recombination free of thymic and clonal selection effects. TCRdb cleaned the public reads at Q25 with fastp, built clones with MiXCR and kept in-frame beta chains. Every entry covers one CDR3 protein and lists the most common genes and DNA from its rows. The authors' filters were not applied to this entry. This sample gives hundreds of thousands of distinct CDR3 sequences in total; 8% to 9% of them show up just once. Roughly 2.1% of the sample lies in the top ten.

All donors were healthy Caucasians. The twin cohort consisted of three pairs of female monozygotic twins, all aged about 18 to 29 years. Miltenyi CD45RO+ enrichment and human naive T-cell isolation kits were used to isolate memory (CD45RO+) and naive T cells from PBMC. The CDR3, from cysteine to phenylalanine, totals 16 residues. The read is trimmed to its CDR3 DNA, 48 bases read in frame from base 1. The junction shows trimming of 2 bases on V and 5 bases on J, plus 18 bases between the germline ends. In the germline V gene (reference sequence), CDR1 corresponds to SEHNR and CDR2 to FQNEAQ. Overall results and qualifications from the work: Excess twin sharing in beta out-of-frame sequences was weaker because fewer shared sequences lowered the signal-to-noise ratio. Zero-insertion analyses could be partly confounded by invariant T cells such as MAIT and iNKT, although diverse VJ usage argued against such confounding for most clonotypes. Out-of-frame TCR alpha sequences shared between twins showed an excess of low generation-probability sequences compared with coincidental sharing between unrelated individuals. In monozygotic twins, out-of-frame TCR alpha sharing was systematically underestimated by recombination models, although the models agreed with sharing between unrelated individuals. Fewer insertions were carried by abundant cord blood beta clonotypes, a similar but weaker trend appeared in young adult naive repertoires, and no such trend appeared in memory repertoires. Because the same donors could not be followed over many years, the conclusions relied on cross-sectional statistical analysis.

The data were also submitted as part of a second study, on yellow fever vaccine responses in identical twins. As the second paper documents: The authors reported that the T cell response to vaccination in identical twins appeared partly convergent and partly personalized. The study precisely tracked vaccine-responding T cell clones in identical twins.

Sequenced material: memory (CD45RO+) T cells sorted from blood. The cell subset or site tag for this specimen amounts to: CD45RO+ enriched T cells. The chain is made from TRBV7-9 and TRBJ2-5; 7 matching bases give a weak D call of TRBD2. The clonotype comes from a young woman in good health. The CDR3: CASSLPHPPGGETQYF. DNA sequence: TGTGCCAGCAGCTTACCCCACCCGCCGGGGGGCGAGACCCAGTACTTC.